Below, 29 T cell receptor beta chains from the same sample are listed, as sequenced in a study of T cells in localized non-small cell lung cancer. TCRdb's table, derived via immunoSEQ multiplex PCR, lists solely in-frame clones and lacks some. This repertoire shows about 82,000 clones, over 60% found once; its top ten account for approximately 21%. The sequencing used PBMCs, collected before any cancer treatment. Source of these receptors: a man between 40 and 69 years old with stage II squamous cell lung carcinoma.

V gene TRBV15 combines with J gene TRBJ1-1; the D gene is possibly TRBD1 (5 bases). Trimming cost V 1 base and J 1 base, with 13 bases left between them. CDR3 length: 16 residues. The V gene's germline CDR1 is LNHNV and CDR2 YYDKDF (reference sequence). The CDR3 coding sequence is TGTGCCACCAGCAGAGGGGACCAGTGGGGGAACACTGAAGCTTTCTTT. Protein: CATSRGDQWGNTEAFF.

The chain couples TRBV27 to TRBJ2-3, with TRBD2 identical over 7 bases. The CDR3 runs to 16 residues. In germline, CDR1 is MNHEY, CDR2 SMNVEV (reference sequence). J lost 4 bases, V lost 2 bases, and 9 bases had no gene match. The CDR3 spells CASSLSSSGNADTQYF. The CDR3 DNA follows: TGTGCCAGCAGTTTAAGTTCCAGCGGGAACGCAGATACGCAGTATTTT.

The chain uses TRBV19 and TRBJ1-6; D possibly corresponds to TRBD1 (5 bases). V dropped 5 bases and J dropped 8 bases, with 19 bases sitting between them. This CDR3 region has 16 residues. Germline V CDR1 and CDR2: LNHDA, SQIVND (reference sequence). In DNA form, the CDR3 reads TGTGCCAGTAGTGCCGGGGGAAGAGGTGCAGATTCACCCCTCCACTTT. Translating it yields CASSAGGRGADSPLHF.

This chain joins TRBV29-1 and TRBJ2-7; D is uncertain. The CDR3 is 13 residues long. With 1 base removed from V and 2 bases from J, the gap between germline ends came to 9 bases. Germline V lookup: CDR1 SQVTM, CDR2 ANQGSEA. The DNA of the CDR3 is TGCAGCGTTGAAGGAACAGAGACCTACGAGCAGTACTTC. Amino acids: CSVEGTETYEQYF.

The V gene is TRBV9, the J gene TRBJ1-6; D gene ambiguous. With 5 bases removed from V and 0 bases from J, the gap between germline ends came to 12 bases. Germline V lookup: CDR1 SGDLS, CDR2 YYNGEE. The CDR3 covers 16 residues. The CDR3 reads CASSTDGSSYNSPLHF. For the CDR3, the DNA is TGTGCCAGCAGTACGGACGGAAGCTCCTATAATTCACCCCTCCACTTT.

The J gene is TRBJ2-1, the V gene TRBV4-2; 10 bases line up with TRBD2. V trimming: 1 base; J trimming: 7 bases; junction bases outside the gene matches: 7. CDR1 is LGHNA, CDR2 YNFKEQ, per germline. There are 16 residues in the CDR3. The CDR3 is CASSQGTAGGQNEQFF. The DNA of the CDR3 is TGTGCCAGCAGCCAAGGGACAGCGGGGGGGCAGAATGAGCAGTTCTTC.

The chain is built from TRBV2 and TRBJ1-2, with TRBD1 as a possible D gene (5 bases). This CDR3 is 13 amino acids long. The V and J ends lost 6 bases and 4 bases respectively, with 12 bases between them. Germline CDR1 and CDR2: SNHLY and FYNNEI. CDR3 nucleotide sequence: TGTGCCAGCAGGTCTCAGGGAGTCTATGGCTACACCTTC. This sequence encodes CASRSQGVYGYTF.

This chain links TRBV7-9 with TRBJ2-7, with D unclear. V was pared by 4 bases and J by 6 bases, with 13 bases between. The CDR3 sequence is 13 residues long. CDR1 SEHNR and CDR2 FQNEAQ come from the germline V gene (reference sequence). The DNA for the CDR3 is TGTGCCAGCAGCTCACAGAAGAGTGGCGAGCAGTACTTC. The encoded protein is CASSSQKSGEQYF.

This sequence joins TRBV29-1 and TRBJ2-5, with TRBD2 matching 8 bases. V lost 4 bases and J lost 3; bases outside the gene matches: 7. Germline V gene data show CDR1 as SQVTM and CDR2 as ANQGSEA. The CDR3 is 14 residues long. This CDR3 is CSVVLAVTKETQYF. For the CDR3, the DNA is TGCAGCGTTGTACTAGCGGTTACCAAAGAGACCCAGTACTTC.

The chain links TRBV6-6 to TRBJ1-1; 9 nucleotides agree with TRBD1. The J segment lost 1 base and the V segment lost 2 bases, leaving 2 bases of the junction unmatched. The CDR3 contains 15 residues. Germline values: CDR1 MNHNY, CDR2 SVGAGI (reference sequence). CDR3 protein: CASSYTGQGNTEAFF. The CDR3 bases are TGTGCCAGCAGTTACACGGGACAGGGGAACACTGAAGCTTTCTTT.

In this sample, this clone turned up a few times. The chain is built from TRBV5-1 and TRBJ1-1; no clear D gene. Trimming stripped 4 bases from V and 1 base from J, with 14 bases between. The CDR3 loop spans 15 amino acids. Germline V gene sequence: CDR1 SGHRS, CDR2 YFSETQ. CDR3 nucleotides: TGCGCCAGCAGCCCAGGATCCTACACGAACACTGAAGCTTTCTTT. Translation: CASSPGSYTNTEAFF. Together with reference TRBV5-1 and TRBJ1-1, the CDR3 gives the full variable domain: KAGVTQTPRYLIKTRGQQVTLSCSPISGHRSVSWYQQTPGQGLQFLFEYFSETQRNKGNFPGRFSGRQFSNSRSEMNVSTLELGDSALYLCASSPGSYTNTEAFFGQGTRLTVV.

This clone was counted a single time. The DNA for the CDR3 is TGTGCCAGCAGGCCTGGACGAACCAATCAGCCCCAGCATTTT. Its protein product is CASRPGRTNQPQHF. The chain links TRBV28 to TRBJ1-5; D is unresolved. CDR3 length: 14 amino acids. Germline values: CDR1 MDHEN, CDR2 SYDVKM. The V gene lost 6 bases and the J gene lost 3 bases, with 12 bases spanning the gap.

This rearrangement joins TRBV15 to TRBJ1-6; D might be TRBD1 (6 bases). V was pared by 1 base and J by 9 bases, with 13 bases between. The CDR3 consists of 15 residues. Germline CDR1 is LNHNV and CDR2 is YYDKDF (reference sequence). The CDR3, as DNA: TGTGCCACCAGCAGAGGTTCCAGGGGAAGTTCACCCCTCCACTTT. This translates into CATSRGSRGSSPLHF.

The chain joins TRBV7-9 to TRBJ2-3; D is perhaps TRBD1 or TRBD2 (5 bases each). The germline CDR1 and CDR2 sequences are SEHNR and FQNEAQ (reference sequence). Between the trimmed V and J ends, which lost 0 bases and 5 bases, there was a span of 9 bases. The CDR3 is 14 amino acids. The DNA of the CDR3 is TGTGCCAGCAGCTTAGCGGGTGGGGGAGATACGCAGTATTTT. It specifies CASSLAGGGDTQYF.

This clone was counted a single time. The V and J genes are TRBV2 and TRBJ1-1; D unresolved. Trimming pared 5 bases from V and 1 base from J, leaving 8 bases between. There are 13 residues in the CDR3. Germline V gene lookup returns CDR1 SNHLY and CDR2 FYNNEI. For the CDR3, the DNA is TGTGCCAGCAGTTTCAGCGAGAACACTGAAGCTTTCTTT. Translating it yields CASSFSENTEAFF.

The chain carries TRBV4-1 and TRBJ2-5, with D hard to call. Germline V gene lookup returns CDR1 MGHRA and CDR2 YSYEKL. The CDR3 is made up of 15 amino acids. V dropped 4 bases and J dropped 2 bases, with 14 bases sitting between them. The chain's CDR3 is CASSLYRAQQETQYF. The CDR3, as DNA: TGCGCCAGCAGCCTGTACCGGGCCCAACAAGAGACCCAGTACTTC.

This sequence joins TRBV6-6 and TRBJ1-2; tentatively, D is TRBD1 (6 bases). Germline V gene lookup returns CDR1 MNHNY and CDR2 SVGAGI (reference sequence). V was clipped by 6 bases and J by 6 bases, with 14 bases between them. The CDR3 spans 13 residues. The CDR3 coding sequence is TGTGCCAGCAGGGGGGGCGCAGCGCATGGCTACACCTTC. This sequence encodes CASRGGAAHGYTF.

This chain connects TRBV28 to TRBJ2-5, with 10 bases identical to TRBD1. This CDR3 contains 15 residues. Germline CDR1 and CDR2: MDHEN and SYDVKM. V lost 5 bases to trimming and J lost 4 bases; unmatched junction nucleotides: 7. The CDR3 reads CASSPRTGGGETQYF. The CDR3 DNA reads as TGTGCCAGCAGTCCGAGGACAGGGGGTGGAGAGACCCAGTACTTC. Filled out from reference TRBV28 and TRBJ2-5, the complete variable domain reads DVKVTQSSRYLVKRTGEKVFLECVQDMDHENMFWYRQDPGLGLRLIYFSYDVKMKEKGDIPEGYSVSREKKERFSLILESASTNQTSMYLCASSPRTGGGETQYFGPGTRLLVL.

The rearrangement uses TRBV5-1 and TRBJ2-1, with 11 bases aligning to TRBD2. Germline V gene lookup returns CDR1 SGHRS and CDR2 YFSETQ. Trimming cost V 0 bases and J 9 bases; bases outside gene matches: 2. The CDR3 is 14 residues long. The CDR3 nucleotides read TGCGCCAGCAGCTTGGAGACTAGCGGGGTTGAGCAGTTCTTC. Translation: CASSLETSGVEQFF.

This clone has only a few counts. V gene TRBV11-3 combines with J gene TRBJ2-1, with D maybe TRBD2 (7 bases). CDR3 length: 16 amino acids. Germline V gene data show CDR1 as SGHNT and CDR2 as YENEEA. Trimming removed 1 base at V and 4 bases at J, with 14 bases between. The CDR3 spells CASSLGGGGRYNEQFF. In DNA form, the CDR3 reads TGTGCCAGCAGCTTAGGGGGCGGGGGCCGATACAATGAGCAGTTCTTC.

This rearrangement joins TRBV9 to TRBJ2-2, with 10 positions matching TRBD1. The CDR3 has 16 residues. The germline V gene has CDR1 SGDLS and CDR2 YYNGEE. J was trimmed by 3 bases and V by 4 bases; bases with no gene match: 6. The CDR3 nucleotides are TGTGCCAGCAGCCCCCAGACAGGGGGCTACACCGGGGAGCTGTTTTTT. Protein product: CASSPQTGGYTGELFF.

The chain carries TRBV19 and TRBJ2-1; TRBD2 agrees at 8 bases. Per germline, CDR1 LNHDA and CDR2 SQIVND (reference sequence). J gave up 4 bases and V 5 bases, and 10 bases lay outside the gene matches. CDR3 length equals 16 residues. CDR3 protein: CASSSPGLAGYNEQFF. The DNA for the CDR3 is TGTGCCAGTAGTTCCCCGGGGCTAGCGGGTTACAATGAGCAGTTCTTC.

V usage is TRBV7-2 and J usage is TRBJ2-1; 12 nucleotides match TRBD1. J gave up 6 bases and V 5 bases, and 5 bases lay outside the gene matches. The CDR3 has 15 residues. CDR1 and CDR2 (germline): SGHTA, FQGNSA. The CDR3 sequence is CASSPGQGAFNEQFF. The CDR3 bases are TGTGCCAGCAGCCCGGGACAGGGGGCGTTCAATGAGCAGTTCTTC.

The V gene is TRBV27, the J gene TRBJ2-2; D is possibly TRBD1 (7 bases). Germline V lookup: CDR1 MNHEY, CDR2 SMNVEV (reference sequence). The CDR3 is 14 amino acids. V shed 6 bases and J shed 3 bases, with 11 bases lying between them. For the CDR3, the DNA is TGTGCCAGCAGCCCAGGGGGGCACACCGGGGAGCTGTTTTTT. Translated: CASSPGGHTGELFF.

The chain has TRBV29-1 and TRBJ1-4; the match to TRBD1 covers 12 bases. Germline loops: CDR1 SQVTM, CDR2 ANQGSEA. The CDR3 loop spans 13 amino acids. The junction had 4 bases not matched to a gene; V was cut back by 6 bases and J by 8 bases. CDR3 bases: TGCAGCGTCGCCGGGACAGGGGGCGAAAAACTGTTTTTT. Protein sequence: CSVAGTGGEKLFF.

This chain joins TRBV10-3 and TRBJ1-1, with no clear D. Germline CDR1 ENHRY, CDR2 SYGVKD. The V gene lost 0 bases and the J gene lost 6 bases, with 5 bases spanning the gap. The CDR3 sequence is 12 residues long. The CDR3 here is CAISESAAEAFF. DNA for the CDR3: TGTGCCATCAGTGAGTCGGCAGCTGAAGCTTTCTTT.

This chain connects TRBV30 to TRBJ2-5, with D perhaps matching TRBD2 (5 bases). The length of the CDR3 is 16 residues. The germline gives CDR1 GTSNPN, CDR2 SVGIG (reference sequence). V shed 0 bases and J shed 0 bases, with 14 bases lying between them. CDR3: CAWSVPTKRNQETQYF. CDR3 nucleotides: TGTGCCTGGAGTGTACCCACGAAGCGGAACCAAGAGACCCAGTACTTC.

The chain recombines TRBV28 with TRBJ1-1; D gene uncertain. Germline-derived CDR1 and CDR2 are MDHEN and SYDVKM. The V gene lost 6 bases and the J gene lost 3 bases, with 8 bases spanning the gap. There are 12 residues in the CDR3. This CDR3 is CASREDHTEAFF. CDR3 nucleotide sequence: TGTGCCAGCAGGGAGGACCACACTGAAGCTTTCTTT.

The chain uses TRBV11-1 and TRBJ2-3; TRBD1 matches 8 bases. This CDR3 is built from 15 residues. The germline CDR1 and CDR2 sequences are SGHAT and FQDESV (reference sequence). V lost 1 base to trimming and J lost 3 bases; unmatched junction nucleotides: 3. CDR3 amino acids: CASSLGTGITDTQYF. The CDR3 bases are TGTGCCAGCAGCTTAGGGACAGGGATAACAGATACGCAGTATTTT.